This T cell receptor beta chain was recovered during a study of CD4 T cells in relation to SARS-CoV-2 and coronaviruses. Study-wide findings and caveats: Culture-expanded clones reflect memory recall rather than primary priming during culture. Roughly 65% of donors had memory CD4+ clonotypes crossrecognizing SARS-CoV-2 and common cold coronavirus spike. No donor gave both pre-pandemic and post-infection samples.

Sequencing used immunoSEQ multiplex PCR; TCRdb keeps in-frame clones, though not all of them. This sample has 30,000 to 45,000 clones, with over 75% found just once. Cryopreserved PBMCs were CD4-enriched, then split into naive and memory cells. With regard to this clone: The antigen is undetermined.

V was trimmed by 7 bases and J by 4 bases, leaving 12 bases between them. The CDR3 covers 13 residues. Material: memory CD4+ T cells from PBMCs. The rearrangement joins TRBV12-3 or TRBV12-4 to TRBJ2-3; D is unresolved. This TCR derives from an adult with COVID-19. CDR3 loop: CASTPIFPDTQYF. DNA for the CDR3: TGTGCCAGCACCCCAATATTCCCAGATACGCAGTATTTT.